A selection of T cell receptor beta chains follows, all from one sample in a study of blood T cell repertoires in COVID-19. Repertoires were generated with immunoSEQ multiplex PCR, while TCRdb's copy carries only in-frame clones and drops some. The data hold approximately 280,000 clones, with approximately 85% observed a single time. The source material was peripheral blood. The receptors here all came from a woman in her 70s with acute or convalescent COVID-19. Each CDR3 is given with its conserved first and last residue. The D gene is left open where the match is weak. The size field is filled for only some rows; it gives once, few, many or a size class.

V gene,J gene,D gene,clone size,CDR3 protein,CDR3 DNA
TRBV6-2/TRBV6-3,TRBJ2-3,.,.,CASSPRTEDTQYF,TGTGCCAGCAGCCCCCGGACTGAAGATACGCAGTATTTT
TRBV6-5,TRBJ1-1,.,.,CASKGGNTEAFF,TGTGCCAGCAAGGGAGGGAACACTGAAGCTTTCTTT
TRBV19,TRBJ1-1,.,once,CASDSGANTEAFF,TGTGCCAGTGATTCAGGGGCGAACACTGAAGCTTTCTTT
TRBV2,TRBJ2-3,TRBD2,.,CASRNSGANTDTQYF,TGTGCCAGCAGGAATAGCGGGGCAAACACAGATACGCAGTATTTT
TRBV4-1,TRBJ2-7,TRBD2,.,CASSPLGGSRYEQYF,TGCGCCAGCAGCCCCCTCGGCGGGAGTCGCTACGAGCAGTACTTC
TRBV11-2,TRBJ2-3,TRBD2,.,CASSLSLWSGGGDTQYF,TGTGCCAGCAGCTTAAGCCTTTGGAGCGGGGGTGGAGATACGCAGTATTTT
TRBV5-1,TRBJ1-2,TRBD1,.,CASSEGTGYGYTF,TGCGCCAGCAGTGAAGGGACAGGGTATGGCTACACCTTC
TRBV5-1,TRBJ1-2,.,.,CASSLGERYGYTF,TGCGCCAGCAGCCTGGGGGAGCGGTATGGCTACACCTTC
TRBV3-1/TRBV3-2,TRBJ1-4,.,.,CASSQDYGKLFF,TGTGCCAGCAGCCAAGATTACGGAAAACTGTTTTTT
TRBV10-1,TRBJ2-3,.,once,CASSESSGLDTQYF,TGCGCCAGCAGTGAGTCAAGCGGCCTGGATACGCAGTATTTT
TRBV5-1,TRBJ2-7,TRBD1,.,CASRPGQGHEQYF,TGCGCCAGCAGACCCGGACAGGGGCACGAGCAGTACTTC
TRBV4-1,TRBJ2-1,.,.,CASSPSPGQGLKDEQFF,TGCGCCAGCAGCCCCAGCCCTGGGCAGGGATTGAAAGATGAGCAGTTCTTC
TRBV7-8,TRBJ1-1,.,.,CASSLNPTGAMNTEAFF,TGTGCCAGCAGCTTGAACCCAACTGGGGCCATGAACACTGAAGCTTTCTTT
TRBV11-2,TRBJ1-3,TRBD1,.,CASSGTGRNTIYF,TGTGCCAGCAGCGGGACAGGGAGGAACACCATATATTTT
TRBV5-1,TRBJ1-2,.,.,CASSLTGFVGYGYTF,TGCGCCAGCAGCTTGACAGGGTTCGTAGGCTATGGCTACACCTTC
TRBV12-3/TRBV12-4,TRBJ1-1,TRBD1,.,CASSGQGTAFF,TGTGCCAGCAGTGGACAGGGTACGGCTTTCTTT
TRBV20-1,TRBJ2-5,.,.,CSASDRLKQETQYF,TGCAGTGCTAGTGACAGACTGAAACAAGAGACCCAGTACTTC
TRBV6-6,TRBJ1-4,.,.,CASSYPQEKLFF,TGTGCCAGCAGTTACCCGCAGGAAAAACTGTTTTTT
TRBV4-1,TRBJ2-3,TRBD2,.,CASSQDLLAGVDTQYF,TGCGCCAGCAGCCAAGACCTCCTAGCGGGGGTAGATACGCAGTATTTT
TRBV28,TRBJ1-3,TRBD1,.,CASSLLTGSRNTIYF,TGTGCCAGCAGTTTATTGACAGGGTCACGGAACACCATATATTTT
TRBV5-4,TRBJ1-2,TRBD1,few,CASSLGQGSYFYGYTF,TGTGCCAGCAGCTTGGGACAGGGCTCCTATTTTTATGGCTACACCTTC
TRBV6-5,TRBJ1-1,.,.,CASQTGQNTEAFF,TGTGCCAGCCAGACCGGACAGAACACTGAAGCTTTCTTT
TRBV2,TRBJ2-7,TRBD1,.,CASSAQGAHEQYF,TGTGCCAGCAGTGCACAGGGGGCCCACGAGCAGTACTTC
TRBV19,TRBJ1-5,TRBD1,.,CASNRDRGLSQHF,TGTGCCAGTAATCGGGACAGGGGGCTGTCCCAGCATTTT
TRBV5-1,TRBJ2-1,.,.,CASSSTGAYNEQFF,TGCGCCAGCAGCAGTACAGGAGCCTACAATGAGCAGTTCTTC
TRBV7-9,TRBJ2-2,TRBD2,.,CASYERGSNTGELFF,TGTGCCAGCTATGAGCGGGGGAGTAACACCGGGGAGCTGTTTTTT
TRBV2,TRBJ2-5,.,.,CASSERETQYF,TGTGCCAGCAGTGAACGGGAGACCCAGTACTTC
TRBV5-4,TRBJ1-2,TRBD1,.,CASRPQGAAGGYTF,TGTGCCAGCAGACCACAGGGGGCAGCGGGGGGCTACACCTTC
TRBV6-5,TRBJ1-1,TRBD1,once,CASSTGQGRGTEAFF,TGTGCCAGCAGTACAGGACAGGGCAGGGGCACTGAAGCTTTCTTT